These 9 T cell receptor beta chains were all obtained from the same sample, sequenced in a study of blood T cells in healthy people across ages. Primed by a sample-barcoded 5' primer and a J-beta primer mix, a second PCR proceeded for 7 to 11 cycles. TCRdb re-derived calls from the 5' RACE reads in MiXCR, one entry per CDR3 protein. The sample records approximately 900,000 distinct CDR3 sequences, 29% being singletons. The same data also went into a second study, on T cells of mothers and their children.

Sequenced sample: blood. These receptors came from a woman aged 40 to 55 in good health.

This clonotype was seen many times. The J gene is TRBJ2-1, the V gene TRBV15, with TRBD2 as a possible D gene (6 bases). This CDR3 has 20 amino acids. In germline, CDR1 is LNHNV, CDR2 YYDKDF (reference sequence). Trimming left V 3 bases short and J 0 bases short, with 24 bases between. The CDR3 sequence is CATSSLHGGMAGISYNEQFF. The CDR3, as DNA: TGTGCCACCAGCAGCCTCCATGGGGGGATGGCCGGGATCTCCTACAATGAGCAGTTCTTC.

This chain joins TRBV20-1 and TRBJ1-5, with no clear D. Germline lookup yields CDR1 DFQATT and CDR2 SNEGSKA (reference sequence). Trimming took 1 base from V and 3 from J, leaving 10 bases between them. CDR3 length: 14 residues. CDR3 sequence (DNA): TGCAGTGCTAGAGGGACGGGATTCAATCAGCCCCAGCATTTT. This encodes CSARGTGFNQPQHF.

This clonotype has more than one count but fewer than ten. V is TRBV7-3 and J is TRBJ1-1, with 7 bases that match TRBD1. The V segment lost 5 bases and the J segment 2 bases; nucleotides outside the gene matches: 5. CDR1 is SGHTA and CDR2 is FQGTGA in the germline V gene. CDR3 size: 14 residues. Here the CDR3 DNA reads TGTGCCAGCAGCCCGGACAGGTCAAACACTGAAGCTTTCTTT. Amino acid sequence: CASSPDRSNTEAFF. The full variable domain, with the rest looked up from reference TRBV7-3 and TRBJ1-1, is GAGVSQTPSNKVTEKGKYVELRCDPISGHTALYWYRQSLGQGPEFLIYFQGTGAADDSGLPNDRFFAVRPEGSVSTLKIQRTERGDSAVYLCASSPDRSNTEAFFGQGTRLTVV.

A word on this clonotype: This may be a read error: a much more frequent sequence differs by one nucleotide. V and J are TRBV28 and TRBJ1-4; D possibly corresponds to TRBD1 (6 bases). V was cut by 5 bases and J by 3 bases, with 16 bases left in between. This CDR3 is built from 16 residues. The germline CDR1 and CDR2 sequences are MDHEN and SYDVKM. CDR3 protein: CASSPGQSVSNEKLFF. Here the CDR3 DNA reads TGTGCCAGCAGTCCCGGACAGAGCGTATCTAATGAAAAACTGTTTTTT.

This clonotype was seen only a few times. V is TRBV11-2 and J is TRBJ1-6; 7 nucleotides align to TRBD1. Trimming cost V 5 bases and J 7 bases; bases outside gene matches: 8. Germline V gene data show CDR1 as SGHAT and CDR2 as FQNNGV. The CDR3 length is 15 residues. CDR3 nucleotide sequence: TGTGCCAGCAGCACCTCGACAGGGTGGAATTCACCCCTCCACTTT. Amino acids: CASSTSTGWNSPLHF.

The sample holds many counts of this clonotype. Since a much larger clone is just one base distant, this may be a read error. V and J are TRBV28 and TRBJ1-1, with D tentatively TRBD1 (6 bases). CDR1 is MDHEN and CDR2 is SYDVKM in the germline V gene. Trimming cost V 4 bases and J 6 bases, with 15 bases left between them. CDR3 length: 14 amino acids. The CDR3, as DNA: TGTGCCAGCAGTTCGTTTTTGAGGGGGGCTGAAGCTTTCTTT. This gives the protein CASSSFLRGAEAFF.

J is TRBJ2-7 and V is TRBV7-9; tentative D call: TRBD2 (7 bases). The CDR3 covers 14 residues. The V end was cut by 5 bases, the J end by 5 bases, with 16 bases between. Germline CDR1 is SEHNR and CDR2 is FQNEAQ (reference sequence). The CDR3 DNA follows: TGTGCCAGCAGCCCCTGGGAGGGGGTAGACGAGCAGTACTTC. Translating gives CASSPWEGVDEQYF.

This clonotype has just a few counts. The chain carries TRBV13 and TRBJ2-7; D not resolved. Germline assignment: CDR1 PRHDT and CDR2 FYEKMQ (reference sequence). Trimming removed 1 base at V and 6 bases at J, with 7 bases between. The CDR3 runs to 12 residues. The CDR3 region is CASSLVGPEQYF. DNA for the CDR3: TGTGCCAGCAGCTTAGTTGGTCCCGAGCAGTACTTC.

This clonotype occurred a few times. The CDR3 region has the DNA TGTGCCAGCAGCCCTAGGACCGGGGTTGAAAAACTGTTTTTT. It specifies CASSPRTGVEKLFF. The chain uses TRBV16 and TRBJ1-4; D gene uncertain. Between the trimmed V and J ends, which lost 4 bases and 7 bases, there was a span of 13 bases. The germline V gene has CDR1 KGHSY and CDR2 FQNENV. The CDR3 has 14 amino acids.